The following is a TCR beta chain sequence with its context. V dropped 5 bases and J dropped 3; count of bases not matched to a gene: 12. CDR3 length: 16 residues. The germline V gene encodes CDR1 SEHNR and CDR2 FQNEAQ (reference sequence). This table comes from immunoSEQ multiplex PCR, and its TCRdb copy is limited to in-frame clones, with some not included. The table lists 20,000 or so clones, roughly 84% of them singletons. The data were obtained in a study of T cell responses to AZD1222 COVID-19 vaccine. This TCR derives from an adult who received the AZD1222 COVID-19 vaccine. The input for sequencing was peripheral blood, taken 28 days after the second AZD1222 dose. J is TRBJ2-7 and V is TRBV7-9, with 8 bases lining up with TRBD2. CDR3 sequence (DNA): TGTGCCAGCAGCGCCGGACTAGCCGGCAATCACTACGAGCAGTACTTC. This translates into CASSAGLAGNHYEQYF.